This TCR beta chain was observed in a study of a mutant IDH1 vaccine in newly diagnosed glioma. Study as a whole: Beforehand, treatment had been radiotherapy, temozolomide, or both; the majority received both.

Only in-frame clones appear in the TCRdb table, and some are missing; sequencing was by immunoSEQ multiplex PCR. The table records tens of thousands of clones, roughly 85% of them present only once. With respect to this clone: What it binds is not known.

Regarding the study as a whole: Changes in top peripheral clonotypes did not appear linked to pseudoprogression.

This CDR3 region has 16 residues. With V trimmed by 7 bases and J by 14 bases, 20 bases remained unmatched. Germline V gene sequence: CDR1 MDHEN, CDR2 SYDVKM. Time point described: baseline, week 1 (first vaccination visit). Treatment noted: pre-vaccination baseline after standard-of-care therapy. The sequences come from PBMCs, collected from a glioma patient treated with radiotherapy, temozolomide or both. The chain uses TRBV28 and TRBJ1-6; the match to TRBD1 covers 7 bases. The receptor was derived from a woman in her forties or fifties with glioma. Written as DNA, the CDR3 is TGTGCCAGCATCGCTACCCCTGGCAGGGGGATAGGGTCCCTCCACTTT. As protein: CASIATPGRGIGSLHF.